This T cell receptor (beta chain) was recovered during a study of T cell changes during pregnancy in multiple sclerosis. The table came from immunoSEQ multiplex PCR; TCRdb's copy has only in-frame clones and leaves some out. The repertoire includes roughly 69,000 clones, under 95% of them detected once, and approximately 1.4% sits in the top ten. CDR1 and CDR2 (germline): GTSNPN, SVGIG (reference sequence). CDR3 size: 18 residues. After removal of 2 bases from V and 1 base from J, the junction contained 11 bases not matched to a gene. This specimen consisted of peripheral blood, obtained in the third trimester of pregnancy. This receptor was taken from a female donor with multiple sclerosis, enrolled in a pregnancy study. The chain carries TRBV30 and TRBJ2-2; 9 bases line up with TRBD1. As DNA, the CDR3 is TGTGCCTGGAGTCCGGCCCCCGGGACAGGGCTGAACACCGGGGAGCTGTTTTTT. It translates to CAWSPAPGTGLNTGELFF.